This entry lists 29 T cell receptor beta chains sequenced from one sample in a study of blood T cell repertoires in COVID-19. The table came from immunoSEQ multiplex PCR; TCRdb's copy has only in-frame clones and leaves some out. The sample carries under 250,000 clones, about 86% recorded once. Input material: peripheral blood. The receptors derive from a man between 60 and 70 years old with acute or convalescent COVID-19.

The chain joins TRBV5-1 to TRBJ2-1, with 10 bases aligning to TRBD2. V lost 4 bases and J lost 5; bases outside the gene matches: 6. The CDR3 loop spans 15 amino acids. Germline CDR1 is SGHRS and CDR2 is YFSETQ. In DNA form, the CDR3 reads TGCGCCAGCAGCAGCTCGGGACTAGCGAACAATGAGCAGTTCTTC. As protein: CASSSSGLANNEQFF.

This rearrangement joins TRBV6-5 to TRBJ1-2; TRBD1 aligns across 7 bases. Germline V gene sequence: CDR1 MNHEY, CDR2 SVGAGI. This CDR3 has 15 residues. Trimming cost V 4 bases and J 3 bases; bases outside gene matches: 8. CDR3 residues: CASSSDPQGDYGYTF. The CDR3 nucleotides read TGTGCCAGCAGTTCCGACCCCCAGGGGGACTATGGCTACACCTTC.

This rearrangement joins TRBV6-5 to TRBJ2-1; TRBD2 aligns across 7 bases. In germline, CDR1 is MNHEY, CDR2 SVGAGI. The J segment lost 4 bases and the V segment lost 2 bases, leaving 5 bases of the junction unmatched. The CDR3 runs to 15 residues. The CDR3: CASSYVREGYNEQFF. The DNA for the CDR3 is TGTGCCAGCAGTTACGTTAGGGAGGGTTACAATGAGCAGTTCTTC.

The chain carries TRBV28 and TRBJ2-3; 10 nucleotides match TRBD1. Germline V gene sequence: CDR1 MDHEN, CDR2 SYDVKM. The CDR3 contains 15 residues. V lost 6 bases, J lost 3 bases, and 6 bases stayed unmatched. In nucleotides, the CDR3 is TGTGCCAGCAGGGATCCGGGACAGGGGACAGATACGCAGTATTTT. Translated: CASRDPGQGTDTQYF.

The J gene is TRBJ2-3, the V gene TRBV7-8, with D tentatively TRBD2 (6 bases). The V gene lost 5 bases and the J gene lost 1 base, with 16 bases spanning the gap. There are 16 residues in the CDR3. Germline V gene data show CDR1 as SGHVS and CDR2 as FQNEAQ. This CDR3 is CASSLRGVAGTDTQYF. The CDR3 nucleotides read TGTGCCAGCAGCCTCCGAGGGGTAGCGGGCACAGATACGCAGTATTTT.

The chain recombines TRBV15 with TRBJ1-3; D gene ambiguous. CDR3 length: 15 residues. Trimming pared 1 base from V and 0 bases from J, leaving 7 bases between. Germline values: CDR1 LNHNV, CDR2 YYDKDF (reference sequence). The CDR3 is CATSRAVGSGNTIYF. In DNA form, the CDR3 reads TGTGCCACCAGCAGAGCGGTTGGCTCTGGAAACACCATATATTTT.

This clone was counted a few times. The rearrangement joins TRBV14 to TRBJ2-3, with 10 bases identical to TRBD2. The CDR3 runs 18 residues. CDR1 and CDR2 from the germline V gene are SGHDN and FVKESK. The ends lost 0 bases at V and 5 bases at J; junction bases unmatched: 11. This CDR3 is CASSQEWSSGSVGDTQYF. CDR3 sequence (DNA): TGTGCCAGCAGCCAAGAATGGTCTAGCGGGAGTGTCGGAGATACGCAGTATTTT. Full variable domain (outside the CDR3, taken from reference TRBV14 and TRBJ2-3): EAGVTQFPSHSVIEKGQTVTLRCDPISGHDNLYWYRRVMGKEIKFLLHFVKESKQDESGMPNNRFLAERTGGTYSTLKVQPAELEDSGVYFCASSQEWSSGSVGDTQYFGPGTRLTVL.

The chain recombines TRBV7-9 with TRBJ2-7; 11 bases are shared with TRBD2. The V gene end was trimmed by 1 base and the J gene end by 7 bases; junction bases not matched to a gene: 9. CDR3 size: 16 residues. Germline values: CDR1 SEHNR, CDR2 FQNEAQ (reference sequence). The DNA for the CDR3 is TGTGCCAGCAGCTTAGAGTTCGGGACTAGCGGTGGAGAGCAGTACTTC. Residues: CASSLEFGTSGGEQYF.

Concerning this clone: The same CDR3 is also encoded by other DNA sequences in this sample. This chain links TRBV3-1 (or the pseudogene TRBV3-2) with TRBJ2-2; no reliable D call. The CDR3 is made up of 15 amino acids. The V gene's germline CDR1 is LGHDT and CDR2 YNNKEL (reference sequence). Trimming took 0 bases from V and 2 from J, leaving 7 bases between them. CDR3 nucleotide sequence: TGTGCCAGCAGCCAAGATCATAGAAACACCGGGGAGCTGTTTTTT. Translated: CASSQDHRNTGELFF.

This clone turned up a few times. V usage is TRBV3-1 (or the pseudogene TRBV3-2) and J usage is TRBJ1-1; the match to TRBD1 covers 7 bases. V trimming: 1 base; J trimming: 10 bases; junction bases outside the gene matches: 3. The CDR3 loop spans 12 amino acids. The V gene's germline CDR1 is LGHDT and CDR2 YNNKEL (reference sequence). As DNA, the CDR3 is TGTGCCAGCAGCCAAGCGAAGGGGGCAGCTTTCTTT. Translation: CASSQAKGAAFF.

This sequence joins TRBV9 and TRBJ2-7; 7 bases fit TRBD2. Germline V gene data show CDR1 as SGDLS and CDR2 as YYNGEE. Trimming at V came to 0 bases and at J to 5 bases, leaving 8 bases not matched to a gene. This CDR3 has 15 residues. The CDR3 nucleotides read TGTGCCAGCAGCGTAGGTCCGGGGGGTGTGGACGAGCAGTACTTC. Amino acid sequence: CASSVGPGGVDEQYF.

This clone has more than one count but fewer than ten. The V and J genes are TRBV4-3 and TRBJ2-7; 9 bases fit TRBD1. Germline V gives CDR1 LGHNA, CDR2 YSLEER. V dropped 4 bases and J dropped 4; count of bases not matched to a gene: 5. This CDR3 region has 14 residues. The CDR3 DNA follows: TGCGCCAGCAGCCTAAGGACAGGGGAATACGAGCAGTACTTC. Translated: CASSLRTGEYEQYF.

The V call is TRBV7-9, the J call TRBJ2-3; weak D call: TRBD2 (5 bases). CDR3 length: 19 amino acids. Germline V gene lookup returns CDR1 SEHNR and CDR2 FQNEAQ (reference sequence). V lost 1 base and J lost 0, with 20 bases in between. CDR3 bases: TGTGCCAGCAGCTTAGACGAGCTATGGGGTAGCGCTAGCACAGATACGCAGTATTTT. Translation: CASSLDELWGSASTDTQYF.

This clone was counted a single time. This sequence joins TRBV4-1 and TRBJ2-1; no firm D call. Germline V CDR1 and CDR2: MGHRA, YSYEKL. The CDR3 covers 17 residues. V was pared by 0 bases and J by 0 bases, with 12 bases between. CDR3 loop: CASSQEFASSSYNEQFF. The CDR3 region has the DNA TGCGCCAGCAGCCAAGAATTTGCGTCGAGCTCCTACAATGAGCAGTTCTTC.

V and J are TRBV29-1 and TRBJ2-1; 8 nucleotides line up with TRBD2. The CDR3 contains 12 residues. The V and J ends lost 7 bases and 10 bases, in that order; junction bases with no gene match: 9. Germline lookup yields CDR1 SQVTM and CDR2 ANQGSEA. The CDR3 region has the DNA TGCAGCGGTGGAGCGGGAGTCGGAGAGCAGTTCTTC. Translated: CSGGAGVGEQFF.

This chain uses TRBV28 with TRBJ1-6; D not resolved. The CDR3 spans 17 residues. V lost 7 bases and J lost 9, with 25 bases in between. The germline V gene has CDR1 MDHEN and CDR2 SYDVKM. This CDR3 is CASINTRGDQLISPLHF. The CDR3 bases are TGTGCCAGCATCAACACCCGAGGAGACCAGCTGATTTCACCCCTCCACTTT. The full variable domain, with the rest looked up from reference TRBV28 and TRBJ1-6, is DVKVTQSSRYLVKRTGEKVFLECVQDMDHENMFWYRQDPGLGLRLIYFSYDVKMKEKGDIPEGYSVSREKKERFSLILESASTNQTSMYLCASINTRGDQLISPLHFGNGTRLTVT.

The chain carries TRBV15 and TRBJ1-1; 7 bases are a match to TRBD1. Germline assignment: CDR1 LNHNV and CDR2 YYDKDF (reference sequence). V shed 0 bases, J shed 2 bases, and the junction held 6 bases outside the gene matches. CDR3 length: 16 amino acids. The CDR3 bases are TGTGCCACCAGCAGAGATCTGGGACAGTTAAACACTGAAGCTTTCTTT. Amino acids: CATSRDLGQLNTEAFF.

This clone was observed once. The rearrangement uses TRBV7-3 and TRBJ2-2; 8 positions agree with TRBD2. Germline CDR1 reads SGHTA; CDR2 reads FQGTGA. V gave up 1 base and J gave up 1 base; unmatched junction bases: 14. The CDR3 has 20 amino acids. The CDR3 DNA reads as TGTGCCAGCAGCTTAAATCCGGCGGGACTAGGAGGGATGAACACCGGGGAGCTGTTTTTT. Amino acid sequence: CASSLNPAGLGGMNTGELFF.

The chain links TRBV6-5 to TRBJ1-1; 7 bases map to TRBD1. Trimming removed 8 bases from V and 1 base from J; junction bases left unmatched: 4. Germline CDR1 and CDR2: MNHEY and SVGAGI. The CDR3 extends over 13 amino acids. CDR3 nucleotide sequence: TGTGCCAGCGCCGGGACAGCGAACACTGAAGCTTTCTTT. Protein: CASAGTANTEAFF.

This sequence joins TRBV15 and TRBJ2-3; TRBD2 agrees at 10 bases. The CDR3 covers 17 residues. V dropped 4 bases and J dropped 1; count of bases not matched to a gene: 8. From germline, CDR1 is LNHNV and CDR2 YYDKDF (reference sequence). The CDR3 DNA reads TGTGCCACCAGCACCAAGACTAGCGGGTATCGCACAGATACGCAGTATTTT. It encodes CATSTKTSGYRTDTQYF.

The CDR3 here is CASRNAMGAGQPQHF. The CDR3 DNA sequence: TGTGCCAGCCGCAACGCAATGGGGGCTGGGCAGCCCCAGCATTTT. The chain links TRBV28 to TRBJ1-5, with a tentative D call TRBD1 (6 bases). Germline V gives CDR1 MDHEN, CDR2 SYDVKM. V was trimmed by 8 bases and J by 7 bases, leaving 21 bases between them. This CDR3 is built from 15 residues.

This clone has just one count. The rearrangement links TRBV4-2 to TRBJ1-3; possibly TRBD1 for D (6 bases). The CDR3 runs to 18 residues. V lost 4 bases and J lost 0, with 19 bases in between. From germline, CDR1 is LGHNA and CDR2 YNFKEQ. DNA for the CDR3: TGTGCCAGCAGCCGCCCTGGGTGGACAGATAGCTCTGGAAACACCATATATTTT. Protein: CASSRPGWTDSSGNTIYF.

This clone was seen a few times. CDR3 sequence reads: CASSRSGQGSSPVNTGELFF. As DNA, the CDR3 is TGCGCCAGCAGCCGCTCGGGACAGGGTTCCTCGCCGGTCAACACCGGGGAGCTGTTTTTT. The V call is TRBV4-1, the J call TRBJ2-2, with 9 bases matching TRBD1. This CDR3 is built from 20 residues. Trimming took 4 bases from V and 2 from J; bases not matched to a gene: 17. Germline lookup yields CDR1 MGHRA and CDR2 YSYEKL.

Concerning this clone: One end of the junction does not line up with germline, which may come from a read error. This sequence joins TRBV7-6 and TRBJ1-1; possibly TRBD1 for D (6 bases). This CDR3 is 13 amino acids long. Germline V gene lookup returns CDR1 SGHVS and CDR2 FNYEAQ. The CDR3 loop reads CASGLGQNTEAFF. CDR3 DNA: TGTGCCAGCGGCTTGGGACAGAACACTGAAGCTTTCTTT.

V is TRBV18 and J is TRBJ1-3, with a possible D match to TRBD1 (6 bases). Germline loops: CDR1 KGHSH, CDR2 LQKENI. The CDR3 is 17 amino acids. V was clipped by 3 bases and J by 0 bases, with 15 bases between them. The CDR3 sequence is CASSPDPTGSSGNTIYF. Here the CDR3 DNA reads TGTGCCAGCTCACCCGACCCGACAGGCAGCTCTGGAAACACCATATATTTT.

In regard to this clone: A read error may produce the germline difference seen at one junction end. The chain recombines TRBV28 with TRBJ1-5, with D possibly matching TRBD1 (6 bases). This CDR3 region has 14 residues. Germline V gene lookup returns CDR1 MDHEN and CDR2 SYDVKM. CDR3 DNA sequence: TGTGCCAGCAGTTTTCGGGGGGCGAATCAACCCCAGCATTTT. This sequence encodes CASSFRGANQPQHF.

The chain joins TRBV5-4 to TRBJ2-5; 9 positions match TRBD2. J was trimmed by 5 bases and V by 5 bases; bases with no gene match: 10. This CDR3 comprises 15 residues. The germline gives CDR1 SGHNT, CDR2 YYREEE (reference sequence). Here the CDR3 reads CASRRREGAGETQYF. CDR3 nucleotides: TGTGCCAGCAGGCGGCGGGAGGGAGCGGGCGAGACCCAGTACTTC.

This rearrangement joins TRBV11-2 to TRBJ2-7; tentative D call: TRBD1 (6 bases). Trimming left V 5 bases short and J 7 bases short, with 18 bases between. From germline, CDR1 is SGHAT and CDR2 FQNNGV. CDR3 length: 14 residues. CDR3 nucleotide sequence: TGTGCCAGCAGCCAGGGTAGGGGACATAGTGAGCAGTACTTC. Protein: CASSQGRGHSEQYF.

The chain links TRBV4-2 to TRBJ2-7, with D possibly being TRBD1 (6 bases). This CDR3 region has 15 residues. Germline values: CDR1 LGHNA, CDR2 YNFKEQ. V was cut by 0 bases and J by 0 bases, with 9 bases left in between. CDR3 amino acids: CASSQESGDSYEQYF. DNA of the CDR3: TGTGCCAGCAGCCAAGAGTCAGGGGACTCCTACGAGCAGTACTTC.